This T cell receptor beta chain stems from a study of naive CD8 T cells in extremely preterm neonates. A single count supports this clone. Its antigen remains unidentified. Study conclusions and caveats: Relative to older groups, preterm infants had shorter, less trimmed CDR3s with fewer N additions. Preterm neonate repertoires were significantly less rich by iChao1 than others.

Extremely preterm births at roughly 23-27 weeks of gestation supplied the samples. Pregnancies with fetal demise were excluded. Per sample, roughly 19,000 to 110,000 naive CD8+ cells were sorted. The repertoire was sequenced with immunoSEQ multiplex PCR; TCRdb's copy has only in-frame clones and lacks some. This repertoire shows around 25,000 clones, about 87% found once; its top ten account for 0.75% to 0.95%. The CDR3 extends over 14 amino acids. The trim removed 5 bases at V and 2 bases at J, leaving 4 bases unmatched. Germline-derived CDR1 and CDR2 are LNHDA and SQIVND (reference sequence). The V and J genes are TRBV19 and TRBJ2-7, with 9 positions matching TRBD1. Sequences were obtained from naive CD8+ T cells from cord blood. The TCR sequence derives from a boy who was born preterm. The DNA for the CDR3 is TGTGCCAGTAGTGCCGGGACAGGGCCCTACGAGCAGTACTTC. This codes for CASSAGTGPYEQYF.